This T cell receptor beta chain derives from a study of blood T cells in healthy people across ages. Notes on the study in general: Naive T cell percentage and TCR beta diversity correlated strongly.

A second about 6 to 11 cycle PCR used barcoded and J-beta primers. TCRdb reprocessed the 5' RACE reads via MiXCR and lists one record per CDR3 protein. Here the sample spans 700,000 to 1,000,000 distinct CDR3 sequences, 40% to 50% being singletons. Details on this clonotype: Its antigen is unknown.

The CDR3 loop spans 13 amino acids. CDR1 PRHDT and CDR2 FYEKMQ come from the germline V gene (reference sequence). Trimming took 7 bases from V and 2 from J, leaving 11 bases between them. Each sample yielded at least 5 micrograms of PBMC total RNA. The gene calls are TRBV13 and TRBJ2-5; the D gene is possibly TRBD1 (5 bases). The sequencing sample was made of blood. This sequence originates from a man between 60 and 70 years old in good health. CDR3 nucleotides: TGTGCCAGCACCTATGGGGCGCAAGAGACCCAGTACTTC. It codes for CASTYGAQETQYF.